These 17 T cell receptor beta chains originate from one sample sequenced in a study of cytomegalovirus exposure and HLA in healthy donors. The PCR had 60 Vbeta and 13 Jbeta primers. Libraries were prepared by immunoSEQ multiplex PCR; TCRdb keeps only in-frame clonotypes and omits some of them. The repertoire holds fewer than 200,000 clones, with 70% to 90% as singletons. Sequenced: PBMCs. These receptors originate from a woman under 30 in good health and CMV-seronegative.

The chain combines TRBV28 with TRBJ1-5, with D maybe TRBD1 (6 bases). Germline values: CDR1 MDHEN, CDR2 SYDVKM. Trimming shortened V by 4 bases and J by 6 bases, and 10 bases separated the two germline ends. This CDR3 region has 13 residues. CDR3 region: CASSWTAGQPQHF. The CDR3 DNA reads as TGTGCCAGCAGTTGGACAGCTGGTCAGCCCCAGCATTTT.

This chain connects TRBV28 to TRBJ1-1; D uncertain. V gave up 6 bases and J gave up 3 bases, with 5 bases separating them. The CDR3 length is 11 residues. The germline gives CDR1 MDHEN, CDR2 SYDVKM. CDR3 residues: CASSYHTEAFF. Written as DNA, the CDR3 is TGTGCCAGCAGCTATCACACTGAAGCTTTCTTT.

The chain carries TRBV14 and TRBJ2-7, with 11 bases aligning to TRBD2. Looked up from germline, CDR1 is SGHDN and CDR2 is FVKESK. The CDR3 has 15 residues. The junction had 1 base not matched to a gene; V was cut back by 1 base and J by 2 bases. The DNA of the CDR3 is TGTGCCAGCAGCCAAGGACTAGCGGGACCCTACGAGCAGTACTTC. The encoded protein is CASSQGLAGPYEQYF.

V is TRBV5-4 and J is TRBJ2-1; 13 bases match TRBD2. Trimming cost V 3 bases and J 7 bases; bases outside gene matches: 1. The CDR3 length is 14 residues. CDR1 and CDR2 (germline): SGHNT, YYREEE (reference sequence). Written as DNA, the CDR3 is TGTGCCAGCAGCTCGGGACTAGCGGGGAATGAGCAGTTCTTC. It encodes CASSSGLAGNEQFF.

The chain carries TRBV7-2 and TRBJ1-2, with 10 bases matching TRBD1. V trimming: 1 base; J trimming: 8 bases; junction bases outside the gene matches: 4. The CDR3 runs 14 residues. Germline V gene lookup returns CDR1 SGHTA and CDR2 FQGNSA. The CDR3 DNA sequence: TGTGCCAGCAGCTTAGGACAGGGGGCGCGCGGCTACACCTTC. Translated, it gives CASSLGQGARGYTF.

This clone was detected only once. V is TRBV18 and J is TRBJ2-7, with 9 bases that match TRBD2. V was clipped by 5 bases and J by 2 bases; unmatched bases: 4. The germline V gene has CDR1 KGHSH and CDR2 LQKENI. This CDR3 has 14 amino acids. The CDR3 region is CASSTSGPPYEQYF. CDR3 DNA: TGTGCCAGCTCAACTAGCGGGCCCCCCTACGAGCAGTACTTC.

The chain links TRBV5-1 to TRBJ2-2; 12 bases fit TRBD2. Germline CDR1 and CDR2: SGHRS and YFSETQ. The ends lost 3 bases at V and 7 bases at J; junction bases unmatched: 7. The CDR3 spans 16 residues. In DNA form, the CDR3 reads TGCGCCAGCAGCTATGGACTAGCGGGACGGGGCGGGGAGCTGTTTTTT. It encodes CASSYGLAGRGGELFF.

The chain combines TRBV4-1 with TRBJ1-2; TRBD1 matches 7 bases. V shed 2 bases, J shed 5 bases, and the junction held 5 bases outside the gene matches. Germline V gene sequence: CDR1 MGHRA, CDR2 YSYEKL. The CDR3 loop spans 14 amino acids. CDR3 in DNA: TGCGCCAGCAGCCAACAGGGGGTCACGTATGGCTACACCTTC. It is translated as CASSQQGVTYGYTF.

This clone appeared a single time. The J gene is TRBJ1-4, the V gene TRBV9; 8 bases align to TRBD1. After removal of 3 bases from V and 6 bases from J, the junction contained 7 bases not matched to a gene. The CDR3 runs 15 residues. The germline gives CDR1 SGDLS, CDR2 YYNGEE. CDR3: CASSGQGARDEKLFF. For the CDR3, the DNA is TGTGCCAGCAGCGGGCAGGGGGCGCGAGATGAAAAACTGTTTTTT.

The chain recombines TRBV19 with TRBJ1-2; 7 bases line up with TRBD1. The trim removed 3 bases at V and 8 bases at J, leaving 9 bases unmatched. The CDR3 has 14 amino acids. The germline gives CDR1 LNHDA, CDR2 SQIVND (reference sequence). The DNA for the CDR3 is TGTGCCAGTAGTATTTGGTCAGGGGGTAAGGGCTACACCTTC. Translating gives CASSIWSGGKGYTF.

To note about this clone: Germline and junction disagree at one end, which may indicate a read error. This specimen includes other DNA sequences encoding the same CDR3. CDR3 loop: CASSKYGESHEQYF. The DNA of the CDR3 is TGTGCCAGCAGCAAATACGGGGAGAGCCACGAGCAATACTTC. This chain uses TRBV7-3 with TRBJ2-7; D might be TRBD2 (5 bases). CDR3 length: 14 amino acids. Germline V gene sequence: CDR1 SGHTA, CDR2 FQGTGA.

The CDR3 nucleotides read TGTGCCAGCAGCTGGAGGGTGGGCACTGAAGCTTTCTTT. This encodes CASSWRVGTEAFF. V usage is TRBV4-2 and J usage is TRBJ1-1, with D hard to call. This CDR3 is built from 13 residues. Germline CDR1 and CDR2: LGHNA and YNFKEQ. V lost 5 bases and J lost 4, with 11 bases in between.

In its sample, this clone was seen once. The J gene is TRBJ2-1, the V gene TRBV25-1; D perhaps matches TRBD1 (5 bases). The CDR3 runs to 13 residues. Germline V lookup: CDR1 MGHDK, CDR2 SYGVNS. V dropped 6 bases and J dropped 8 bases, with 14 bases sitting between them. The DNA of the CDR3 is TGTGCCAGCAGCCCTCGGTGGGGCCATGAGCAGTTCTTC. Its translation is CASSPRWGHEQFF. Combining the CDR3 with reference TRBV25-1 and TRBJ2-1 gives the whole variable domain EADIYQTPRYLVIGTGKKITLECSQTMGHDKMYWYQQDPGMELHLIHYSYGVNSTEKGDLSSESTVSRIRTEHFPLTLESARPSHTSQYLCASSPRWGHEQFFGPGTRLTVL.

This clone was counted between two and nine times. V gene TRBV28 combines with J gene TRBJ1-2; 7 positions agree with TRBD1. The germline CDR1 and CDR2 sequences are MDHEN and SYDVKM. The ends lost 7 bases at V and 4 bases at J; junction bases unmatched: 3. This CDR3 has 12 residues. CDR3: CASIGTVYGYTF. The CDR3 bases are TGTGCCAGCATCGGGACAGTCTATGGCTACACCTTC.

The chain has TRBV4-1 and TRBJ2-5; possible D gene TRBD1, 5 bases. Trimming shortened V by 4 bases and J by 4 bases, and 10 bases separated the two germline ends. The CDR3 is 13 amino acids. Germline loops: CDR1 MGHRA, CDR2 YSYEKL. The CDR3 nucleotides read TGCGCCAGCAGCCGGGGCCAGAGAGAGACCCAGTACTTC. It yields the protein CASSRGQRETQYF.

CDR3 protein: CASSLSAGLNTEAFF. CDR3 in DNA: TGCGCCAGCAGCCTAAGTGCAGGCCTAAACACTGAAGCTTTCTTT. The chain employs TRBV5-1 and TRBJ1-1; D is undetermined. The CDR3 spans 15 residues. Germline V lookup: CDR1 SGHRS, CDR2 YFSETQ. Trimming cost V 4 bases and J 2 bases, with 15 bases left between them.

CDR3 sequence: CASSLSWEGGGDEQYF. The CDR3 DNA reads TGTGCCAGCAGCTTGTCATGGGAGGGGGGAGGAGACGAGCAGTACTTC. The genes are TRBV5-5 and TRBJ2-7; a possible D gene is TRBD2 (7 bases). Germline assignment: CDR1 SGHKS and CDR2 YYEKEE (reference sequence). The V and J ends lost 1 base and 5 bases respectively, with 19 bases between them. The CDR3 totals 16 residues. The variable domain in full, completed from reference TRBV5-5 and TRBJ2-7, reads DAGVTQSPTHLIKTRGQQVTLRCSPISGHKSVSWYQQVLGQGPQFIFQYYEKEERGRGNFPDRFSARQFPNYSSELNVNALLLGDSALYLCASSLSWEGGGDEQYFGPGTRLTVT.